These T cell receptor beta chains were read from a single sample in a study of cytotoxic CD8 clonotypes in ibrutinib-treated CLL. The data were produced by immunoSEQ multiplex PCR, yet TCRdb's version contains in-frame clones alone and is incomplete. The sample has tens of thousands of clones, more than 65% seen once. The sequenced sample was PBMCs, obtained after 24 months of ibrutinib treatment. Receptors were obtained from a human donor with chronic lymphocytic leukemia. Both conserved end residues are part of each CDR3.

>TRBJ2-3|TRBV29-1
CSAKASGPFDTQYF
>TRBJ1-5|TRBV28
CASKLEHQPQHF
>TRBJ2-2|TRBV5-6
CASSLGTPTGELFF
>TRBJ2-3|TRBV7-6
CASSPRSGGLADTQYF
>TRBJ1-4|TRBV30
CAWGLGSATNEKLFF
>TRBJ2-1|TRBV4-3
CASSHRPGTSGGAWSYNEQFF
>TRBJ1-2|TRBV5-4
CASSLVGTSGFTF
>TRBJ1-1|TRBV7-2
CASSIFLGGLNTEAFF
>TRBJ1-2|TRBV11-2
CASSLERQGYGYTF
>TRBJ1-4|TRBV10-2
CASSELGINEKLFF
>TRBJ2-5|TRBV28
CASRIQGGETQYF
>TRBJ2-7|TRBV5-6
CASSPPGQVSVYEQYF
>TRBJ1-6|TRBV12-5
CASGLCPDRDNSPLHF
>TRBJ1-5|TRBV28
CASSPRQGQAHF
>TRBJ2-5|TRBV28
CASSPLAGGRETQYF
>TRBJ2-7|TRBV11-2
CASSFGQGYEQYF
>TRBJ1-3|TRBV18
CASSVGQINSGNTIYF
>TRBJ2-2|TRBV6-5
CASSYSGTGELFF
>TRBJ1-2|TRBV5-1
CASSGRADRSSYGYTF
>TRBJ2-1|TRBV29-1
CSVVTGGLYNEQFF
>TRBJ1-1|TRBV27
CASSLAQMNTEAFF
>TRBJ2-4|TRBV7-3
CASSLTLKNIQYF
>TRBJ1-1|TRBV4-3
CASSQDWQGSTREAFF
>TRBJ2-7|TRBV2
CASRGQGARRERYF
>TRBJ2-1|TRBV9
CASSAGQYNNEQFF
>TRBJ2-1|TRBV5-1
CASSLDGSNEQFF
>TRBJ1-2|TRBV6-4
CASPPVRNDHQPYTF
>TRBJ2-7|TRBV9
CASSARTSGYEQYF
>TRBJ1-1|TRBV28
CASTINVSWGTEAFF
>TRBJ2-2|TRBV6-6
CASSPRPAGSTGELFF
>TRBJ1-6|TRBV7-9
CASSLGGGTENSPLHF
>TRBJ1-5|TRBV2
CASRRGGNNQPQHF
>TRBJ2-7|TRBV7-9
CASSYAGLAGVEQYF
>TRBJ2-7|TRBV19
CASSPRSRLAGGYYEQYF
>TRBJ1-3|TRBV28
CASSFLRATGNTIYF
>TRBJ2-3|TRBV4-3
CASSQEGPNTDTQYF
>TRBJ2-5|TRBV9
CASSVVSQGRETQYF
>TRBJ1-5|TRBV6-5
CASSSRGPDQPQHF
>TRBJ2-7|TRBV7-2
CASSPHFSRHYEQYF
>TRBJ2-7|TRBV18
CASSPPARALSYEQYF
>TRBJ2-7|TRBV30
CAWTAGGPYEQYF